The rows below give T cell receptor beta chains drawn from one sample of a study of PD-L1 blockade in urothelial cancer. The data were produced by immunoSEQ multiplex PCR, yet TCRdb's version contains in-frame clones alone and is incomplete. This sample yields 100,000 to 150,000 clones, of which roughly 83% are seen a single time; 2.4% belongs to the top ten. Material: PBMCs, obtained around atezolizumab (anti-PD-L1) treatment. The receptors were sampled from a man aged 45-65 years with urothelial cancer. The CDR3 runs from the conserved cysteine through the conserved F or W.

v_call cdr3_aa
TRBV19 CASSIPSRARGTEAFF
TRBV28 CASRDSRYEQYF
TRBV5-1 CASSLASGTGPREQYF
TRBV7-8 CASSLVRYEQFF
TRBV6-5 CASSYEARAQGTQYF
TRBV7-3 CASSPQGGRALSTDTQYF
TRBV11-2 CASSSSTGARGGYTF
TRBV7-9 CASSLAGTGSYEQYF
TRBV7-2 CASSPSSLGAKNIQYF
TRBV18 CASSPRLASYNEQFF
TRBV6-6 CASSYSAGGNNEQFF
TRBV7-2 CASSPVGTSGRNEQFF
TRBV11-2 CASSPLGGRAGEKLFF
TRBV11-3 CASSLVETGELFF
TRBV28 CASSPFKRESYEQYF
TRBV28 CASSRAPGTSGRGISYEQYF
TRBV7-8 CASSRGEGPFNEQYF
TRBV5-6 CASSPSMRRSYEQYF
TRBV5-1 CASSPALAVSLLREQYF
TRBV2 CASLTRPSEQYF
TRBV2 CASSEETGANYGYTF
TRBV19 CASSSRDRQGGYGYTF
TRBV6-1 CASSLQGSNTEAFF
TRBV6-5 CASSTHRENTEAFF